This note documents a single TCR beta chain sequence. The data were produced by immunoSEQ multiplex PCR, yet TCRdb's version contains in-frame clones alone and is incomplete. The sample shows around 180,000 clones, 80% to 90% of them seen only once. The data are from a study of blood T cell repertoires in COVID-19. The material sequenced was peripheral blood. The origin of this receptor is a man between 65 and 85 years old with active or convalescent COVID-19.

Written as DNA, the CDR3 is TGTGCCAGCAGCGAGACAGGGCCCAATCAGCCCCAGCATTTT. Translated: CASSETGPNQPQHF. The V call is TRBV2, the J call TRBJ1-5; 7 positions match TRBD1. CDR1 is SNHLY, CDR2 FYNNEI, per germline. The CDR3 runs 14 residues. With V trimmed by 6 bases and J by 3 bases, 5 bases remained unmatched.